This TCR beta chain came from a study of blood T cell repertoires in COVID-19. As for the study in general: COVID-19 samples collected from the United States, Italy and Spain covered acute and convalescent phases. T cells, B-cell-depleted T cells, or PBMCs provided the cDNA or gDNA that served as material.

Original processing notes: How many nucleated cells were present was estimated from reference gene primer amplification. Here immunoSEQ multiplex PCR was the method, and the copy in TCRdb shows in-frame clones only, minus some. The V and J calls and the clone size are those of that table, but D and trimming were determined from the DNA. The sample holds some 400,000 clones, around 87% seen once. In Seattle, patients joined the study during active infection and were tracked longitudinally. The clonotype comes from a woman aged 25 to 39 with COVID-19, enrolled during active disease. Material: peripheral blood.

The CDR3 nucleotides are TGTGCCAGCAGCGCCGGGACAGTCTACGAGCAGTACTTC. It codes for CASSAGTVYEQYF. The chain carries TRBV9 and TRBJ2-7; 7 bases map to TRBD1. Trimming cost V 3 bases and J 3 bases; bases outside gene matches: 3. Germline values: CDR1 SGDLS, CDR2 YYNGEE. This CDR3 has 13 residues.